One TCR beta chain is described in this entry. The antigen remains undetermined. These data come from a study of graft-versus-host responses after intestinal transplantation. Study summary: Recipients obtained multivisceral, liver-intestinal, or isolated intestinal transplants. Points from the study as a whole: Within the allografts of patients who had graft-donor T cell macrochimerism, graft-versus-host to host-versus-graft clonal ratios were high.

This CDR3 contains 14 residues. Germline assignment: CDR1 SGHNT and CDR2 YENEEA. V was cut by 3 bases and J by 4 bases, with 12 bases left in between. The method was immunoSEQ multiplex PCR; TCRdb's version includes in-frame clones alone and lacks a portion of them. The sample holds 85,000 to 90,000 clones, under 95% seen once. The chain couples TRBV11-3 to TRBJ2-5; D is undetermined. The sample in question was unstimulated CD4+ T cells sorted from spleen or lymph node cells, obtained before transplant. This TCR came from a human donor who was the organ donor for an intestinal transplant. The CDR3 region is CASSFLVGAETQYF. The CDR3 bases are TGTGCCAGCAGCTTTCTCGTGGGCGCAGAGACCCAGTACTTC.